The 23 T cell receptor beta chains below were found in one sample sequenced in a study of blood T cell repertoires in COVID-19. Data came from immunoSEQ multiplex PCR; TCRdb stores just in-frame clones and leaves some out. The sample has about 190,000 clones; around nine tenths are singletons. The sample comprised peripheral blood. These receptors were collected from a man aged 25-45 years with acute or convalescent COVID-19.

This chain uses TRBV9 with TRBJ2-7; D is possibly TRBD2 (6 bases). Germline CDR1 reads SGDLS; CDR2 reads YYNGEE. V was pared by 0 bases and J by 2 bases, with 12 bases between. The CDR3 has 15 residues. CDR3: CASSVGGTATYEQYF. The CDR3, as DNA: TGTGCCAGCAGCGTAGGCGGGACCGCAACCTACGAGCAGTACTTC.

The chain recombines TRBV5-1 with TRBJ1-6; D may be TRBD1 (6 bases). The V end was cut by 1 base, the J end by 13 bases, with 24 bases between. The CDR3 has 17 amino acids. Germline assignment: CDR1 SGHRS and CDR2 YFSETQ. The CDR3 sequence: CASSLSSSGTPVSPLHF. The CDR3 nucleotides are TGCGCCAGCAGCTTGTCTTCATCCGGGACACCGGTTTCTCCCCTCCACTTT.

The chain is built from TRBV19 and TRBJ1-5; 9 bases line up with TRBD1. V dropped 10 bases and J dropped 1; count of bases not matched to a gene: 8. Germline assignment: CDR1 LNHDA and CDR2 SQIVND (reference sequence). This CDR3 comprises 15 residues. In DNA, the CDR3 is TGTGCCACCAGATCACAGGGGGCCAGCAATCAGCCCCAGCATTTT. As protein: CATRSQGASNQPQHF.

This rearrangement joins TRBV4-2 to TRBJ2-5; no firm D call. This CDR3 region has 15 residues. Germline-derived CDR1 and CDR2 are LGHNA and YNFKEQ. V was cut by 1 base and J by 4 bases, with 13 bases left in between. The CDR3 reads CASSQARGVGETQYF. In nucleotides, the CDR3 is TGTGCCAGCAGCCAAGCGCGAGGAGTAGGAGAGACCCAGTACTTC.

This chain's CDR3 is CAIRPRDRSYEQYF. CDR3 bases: TGTGCCATCAGACCCCGGGACAGGAGTTACGAGCAGTACTTC. The chain recombines TRBV10-3 with TRBJ2-7; 8 bases are a match to TRBD1. Germline loops: CDR1 ENHRY, CDR2 SYGVKD. The CDR3 consists of 14 residues. The junction had 8 bases not matched to a gene; V was cut back by 6 bases and J by 4 bases.

The chain joins TRBV18 to TRBJ2-7; weak D call: TRBD2 (5 bases). The V gene's germline CDR1 is KGHSH and CDR2 LQKENI. This CDR3 has 12 residues. Trimming pared 3 bases from V and 3 bases from J, leaving 6 bases between. This CDR3 reads CASSPRDYEQYF. The CDR3 region has the DNA TGTGCCAGCTCACCCCGGGACTACGAGCAGTACTTC.

The V call is TRBV10-1, the J call TRBJ2-7; tentatively, D is TRBD2 (6 bases). Trimming removed 0 bases at V and 2 bases at J, with 8 bases between. The germline gives CDR1 WNHNN, CDR2 SYGVQD (reference sequence). This CDR3 is built from 14 residues. Written as DNA, the CDR3 is TGCGCCAGCAGTGAGTCCTCGGGGGCCTACGAGCAGTACTTC. Translating gives CASSESSGAYEQYF.

This rearrangement joins TRBV6-5 to TRBJ1-5; D is unclear. V shed 6 bases and J shed 1 base, with 13 bases lying between them. This CDR3 region has 15 residues. Germline values: CDR1 MNHEY, CDR2 SVGAGI. CDR3 sequence: CASRTEQLSNQPQHF. CDR3 nucleotides: TGTGCCAGCAGGACGGAGCAATTGAGCAATCAGCCCCAGCATTTT.

In this sample, this clone turned up once. V is TRBV7-9 and J is TRBJ2-5, with 13 bases that match TRBD2. Germline V CDR1 and CDR2: SEHNR, FQNEAQ (reference sequence). V lost 1 base, J lost 3 bases, and 5 bases stayed unmatched. The CDR3 has 17 amino acids. Here the CDR3 DNA reads TGTGCCAGCAGCTTAGGCCGGACTAGCGGGGGCGAAGAGACCCAGTACTTC. Protein product: CASSLGRTSGGEETQYF.

The chain couples TRBV28 to TRBJ1-1; 11 bases line up with TRBD1. Germline-derived CDR1 and CDR2 are MDHEN and SYDVKM. The V gene end was trimmed by 3 bases and the J gene end by 4 bases; junction bases not matched to a gene: 7. The length of the CDR3 is 16 residues. The CDR3 region has the DNA TGTGCCAGCAGTTTGGCTGGACAGGGGGCGACCACTGAAGCTTTCTTT. Translated, it gives CASSLAGQGATTEAFF.

This clone was observed a few times. The chain joins TRBV9 to TRBJ1-6, with 7 bases lining up with TRBD1. The length of the CDR3 is 15 residues. V dropped 2 bases and J dropped 7; count of bases not matched to a gene: 6. Germline CDR1 SGDLS, CDR2 YYNGEE. In nucleotides, the CDR3 is TGTGCCAGCAGCGTTAGAGGGACAGCAAATTCACCCCTCCACTTT. Translated: CASSVRGTANSPLHF.

This clone was recorded once. The chain recombines TRBV27 with TRBJ1-6, with D unresolved. The CDR3 runs to 14 residues. From germline, CDR1 is MNHEY and CDR2 SMNVEV (reference sequence). V was clipped by 5 bases and J by 9 bases, with 14 bases between them. CDR3 sequence reads: CASSSLAGGSPLHF. The CDR3 DNA sequence: TGTGCCAGCAGTAGTCTGGCGGGAGGTTCACCCCTCCACTTT.

The chain uses TRBV24-1 and TRBJ2-1, with 10 bases that match TRBD1. V lost 4 bases to trimming and J lost 2 bases; unmatched junction nucleotides: 1. This CDR3 has 15 residues. CDR1 is KGHDR, CDR2 SFDVKD, per germline. CDR3 coding DNA: TGTGCCACCAGTGAGGGACAGGGGCCCTACAATGAGCAGTTCTTC. Translating gives CATSEGQGPYNEQFF.

The chain is built from TRBV28 and TRBJ2-7; a possible D gene is TRBD2 (5 bases). V was clipped by 6 bases and J by 1 base, with 13 bases between them. CDR1 is MDHEN, CDR2 SYDVKM, per germline. This CDR3 is built from 14 residues. Here the CDR3 reads CASRGSGYSYEQYF. CDR3 nucleotides: TGTGCCAGCAGGGGGTCGGGGTATTCCTACGAGCAGTACTTC.

The chain uses TRBV27 and TRBJ1-2, with D perhaps TRBD1 (6 bases). Trimming shortened V by 6 bases and J by 4 bases, and 12 bases separated the two germline ends. CDR3 size: 13 residues. Germline lookup yields CDR1 MNHEY and CDR2 SMNVEV (reference sequence). CDR3 loop: CASSLGGAYGYTF. In DNA form, the CDR3 reads TGTGCCAGCAGCTTGGGGGGGGCCTATGGCTACACCTTC.

This rearrangement joins TRBV27 to TRBJ2-3; D is possibly TRBD1 (5 bases). The germline V gene encodes CDR1 MNHEY and CDR2 SMNVEV (reference sequence). The V end was cut by 6 bases, the J end by 0 bases, with 19 bases between. The CDR3 is 17 amino acids. The CDR3 spells CASRDTDTLYSTDTQYF. The CDR3 DNA is TGTGCCAGCAGGGACACGGACACCCTTTATAGCACAGATACGCAGTATTTT.

This clone was recorded only once. The V gene is TRBV2, the J gene TRBJ1-4; 7 positions match TRBD1. The CDR3 totals 15 residues. V gave up 3 bases and J gave up 7 bases; unmatched junction bases: 8. Germline V gene data show CDR1 as SNHLY and CDR2 as FYNNEI. The CDR3 coding sequence is TGTGCCAGCAGTGAGGGGCGGACAGGAATTGAAAAACTGTTTTTT. Its translation: CASSEGRTGIEKLFF.

The V call is TRBV7-2, the J call TRBJ1-1; D unresolved. Looked up from germline, CDR1 is SGHTA and CDR2 is FQGNSA. This CDR3 spans 14 amino acids. V lost 3 bases to trimming and J lost 1 base, with 9 bases between them. In nucleotides, the CDR3 is TGTGCCAGCAGCTTCGGACGGGGGAACACTGAAGCTTTCTTT. Protein product: CASSFGRGNTEAFF.

This clone was detected once. The rearrangement joins TRBV5-3 to TRBJ2-2, with D possibly being TRBD2 (5 bases). TRBV5-3 has ORF status, its function being uncertain. This CDR3 contains 15 residues. V was cut by 4 bases and J by 1 base, with 11 bases left in between. The CDR3 bases are TGTGCCAGAAGCCGAACAGCGGAGAACACCGGGGAGCTGTTTTTT. Translation: CARSRTAENTGELFF.

V is TRBV5-6 and J is TRBJ2-1, with TRBD2 matching 7 bases. Germline lookup yields CDR1 SGHDT and CDR2 YYEEEE. The CDR3 consists of 16 residues. Germline trimming cut 4 bases from V and 3 bases from J; bases unmatched to any gene: 10. CDR3 DNA sequence: TGTGCCAGCAGCGCCTTCGAGGGACTAATCTACAATGAGCAGTTCTTC. Encoded protein: CASSAFEGLIYNEQFF.

The chain joins TRBV27 to TRBJ2-7; 7 positions match TRBD2. The CDR3 sequence is 12 residues long. With 5 bases clipped from V and 12 bases from J, the junction kept 10 bases outside the gene matches. Germline V gene data show CDR1 as MNHEY and CDR2 as SMNVEV (reference sequence). The CDR3 DNA reads as TGTGCCAGCAGTGAACGTCCGGGACTACTGTACTTC. Protein: CASSERPGLLYF.

This clone was seen only once. The chain employs TRBV20-1 and TRBJ2-7; 8 nucleotides align to TRBD1. Germline lookup yields CDR1 DFQATT and CDR2 SNEGSKA (reference sequence). V lost 3 bases to trimming and J lost 0 bases; unmatched junction nucleotides: 7. The CDR3 is 15 residues long. The CDR3 spells CSASFWGQVSYEQYF. The CDR3 coding sequence is TGCAGTGCTAGTTTCTGGGGACAGGTCTCCTACGAGCAGTACTTC.

V usage is TRBV5-4 and J usage is TRBJ1-4, with D perhaps matching TRBD1 (6 bases). The V end was cut by 4 bases, the J end by 8 bases, with 12 bases between. CDR1 SGHNT and CDR2 YYREEE come from the germline V gene (reference sequence). The CDR3 loop spans 13 amino acids. This CDR3 is CASSPQGGEKLFF. CDR3 nucleotides: TGTGCCAGCAGCCCACAGGGAGGGGAAAAACTGTTTTTT. Based on the CDR3 plus reference TRBV5-4 and TRBJ1-4, the full variable domain is ETGVTQSPTHLIKTRGQQVTLRCSSQSGHNTVSWYQQALGQGPQFIFQYYREEENGRGNFPPRFSGLQFPNYSSELNVNALELDDSALYLCASSPQGGEKLFFGSGTQLSVL.